The sequence of this T cell receptor beta chain was determined in a study of tumor-infiltrating lymphocytes in glioblastoma multiforme. Findings and caveats of the study: No surface-marker sorting into functional T cell subtypes was done.

Multiple V-beta primers and a C-beta primer amplified TCRB from RNA. A C-beta primer primed TCRB cDNA from around 0.5 ug RNA. Unique molecular identifiers were not described for the libraries. TCRdb recomputed calls from the multiplex PCR reads with MiXCR, one row per CDR3 protein. The table has approximately 12,000 distinct CDR3 sequences, about 66% seen once; the top ten hold approximately 29%. The CDR3 has 11 residues. V gave up 6 bases and J gave up 8 bases, with 8 bases separating them. This clonotype was counted once. Its antigen is currently unknown. The chain employs TRBV12-3 or TRBV12-4 and TRBJ2-1; D possibly corresponds to TRBD1 (5 bases). What was sequenced was brain tumor tissue. This TCR derives from a male donor with glioblastoma. DNA of the CDR3: TGTGCCAGCAGCAGGGTTGATGAGCAGTTCTTC. This translates into CASSRVDEQFF.